This T cell receptor beta chain was obtained from a study of response to subunit inactivated influenza vaccine. This CDR3 is built from 16 residues. Trimming left V 1 base short and J 3 bases short, with 12 bases between. Germline lookup yields CDR1 MGHDK and CDR2 SYGVNS. TCRdb processed the RT-PCR reads anew with MiXCR; each CDR3 protein has one entry. Of hundreds of thousands of distinct CDR3 sequences listed, approximately 7.1% are singletons. Study-level findings and limits: The authors suggested that few new T cells are recruited per seasonal influenza vaccination.

This clonotype came up many times. Its specificity is unknown. This specimen was PBMCs from blood, taken around 25 months after vaccination. The chain links TRBV25-1 to TRBJ1-4; no clear D. This clonotype originated in a man aged 50 to 69 who received an inactivated influenza vaccine. The DNA for the CDR3 is TGTGCCAGCAGTGAATGGGGTGGCGGGTCTAATGAAAAACTGTTTTTT. It translates to CASSEWGGGSNEKLFF.